A few counts support the clone carrying this TCR beta chain. The authors prepared the TCRbeta library with unique molecular identifiers. TCRdb reprocessed the PCR reads via MiXCR and lists one record per CDR3 protein. The data show some 600,000 distinct CDR3 sequences, roughly 17% seen once. The data stem from a study of T-cell reconstitution after alpha-beta-depleted transplantation in children. This CDR3 contains 15 residues. Trimming took off 6 bases at V and 0 bases at J, with 14 bases between the two ends. The chain uses TRBV12-3 or TRBV12-4 and TRBJ1-1; D uncertain. The TCR was taken from a human donor who donated a stem cell graft to a child with acute myeloid leukemia. The input for sequencing was PBMCs from the stem cell graft donor, taken from the stem cell graft. Here the CDR3 reads CASRPGHLMNTEAFF. CDR3 nucleotides: TGTGCCAGCAGGCCGGGCCACCTTATGAACACTGAAGCTTTCTTT.